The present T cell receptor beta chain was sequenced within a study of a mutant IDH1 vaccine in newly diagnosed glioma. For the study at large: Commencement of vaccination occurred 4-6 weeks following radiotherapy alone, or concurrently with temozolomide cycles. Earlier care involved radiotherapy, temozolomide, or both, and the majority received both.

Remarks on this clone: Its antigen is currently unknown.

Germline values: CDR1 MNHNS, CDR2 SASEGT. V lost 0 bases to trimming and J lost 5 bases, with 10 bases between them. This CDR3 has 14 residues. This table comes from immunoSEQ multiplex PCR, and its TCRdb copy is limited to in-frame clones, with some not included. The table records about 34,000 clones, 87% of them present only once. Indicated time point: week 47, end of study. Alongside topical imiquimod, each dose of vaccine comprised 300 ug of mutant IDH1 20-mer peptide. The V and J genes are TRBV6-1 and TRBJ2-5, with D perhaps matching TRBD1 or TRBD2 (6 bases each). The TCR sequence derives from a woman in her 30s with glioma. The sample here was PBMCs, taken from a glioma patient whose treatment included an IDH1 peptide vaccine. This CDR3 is CASSEAGGAETQYF. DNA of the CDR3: TGTGCCAGCAGTGAAGCCGGGGGCGCGGAGACCCAGTACTTC.